This T cell receptor (beta chain) was retrieved from a study of blood T cell repertoires in COVID-19. TCRdb's table, derived via immunoSEQ multiplex PCR, lists solely in-frame clones and lacks some. In the table there are under 75,000 clones, 86% of which are singletons. J lost 2 bases, V lost 1 base, and 2 bases had no gene match. CDR1 and CDR2 from the germline V gene are LGHDT and YNNKEL (reference sequence). This CDR3 spans 15 amino acids. The rearrangement uses TRBV3-1 (or the pseudogene TRBV3-2) and TRBJ2-7; TRBD2 agrees at 10 bases. The clonotype originates from a man aged 25 to 40 with acute or convalescent COVID-19. The sequencing sample was made of peripheral blood. This CDR3 is CASSQVAGGAYEQYF. CDR3 nucleotide sequence: TGTGCCAGCAGCCAAGTAGCGGGAGGAGCCTACGAGCAGTACTTC.